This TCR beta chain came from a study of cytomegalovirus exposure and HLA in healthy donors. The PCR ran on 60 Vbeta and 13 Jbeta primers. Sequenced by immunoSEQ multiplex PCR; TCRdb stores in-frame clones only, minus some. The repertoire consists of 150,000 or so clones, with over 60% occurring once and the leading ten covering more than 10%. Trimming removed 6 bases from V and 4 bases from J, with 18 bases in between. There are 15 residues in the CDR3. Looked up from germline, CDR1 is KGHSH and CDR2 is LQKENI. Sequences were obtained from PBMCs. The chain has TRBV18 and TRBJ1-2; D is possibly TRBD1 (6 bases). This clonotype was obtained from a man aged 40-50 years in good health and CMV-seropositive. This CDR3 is CASSHTDRAVYGYTF. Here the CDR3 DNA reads TGTGCCAGCTCCCATACGGACAGAGCAGTCTATGGCTACACCTTC.